This T cell receptor beta chain comes out of a study of identifying expanded T cells in peripheral blood. Points from the study as a whole: About 1.2 clones differed between technical replicates, versus about 15 and 19 over time. Variance in clone template counts between roughly two-week samples significantly increased with total template count across all healthy donors.

Data came from immunoSEQ multiplex PCR; TCRdb stores just in-frame clones and leaves some out. The table has approximately 97,000 clones, approximately 88% seen once. Notes on this clone: The antigen is unknown.

J was trimmed by 2 bases and V by 4 bases; bases with no gene match: 7. Germline V gene lookup returns CDR1 MNHNS and CDR2 SASEGT. This CDR3 is built from 15 residues. This rearrangement joins TRBV6-1 to TRBJ2-7, with 8 bases that match TRBD2. The clonotype comes from a person aged 18 to 75 in good health. The sequenced sample consisted of blood. The CDR3 protein is CASSVGLGRPYEQYF. The CDR3 DNA reads as TGTGCCAGCAGTGTGGGACTAGGTAGGCCCTACGAGCAGTACTTC.